These 13 T cell receptor beta chains share one sample of origin, sequenced in a study of blood T cell repertoires in COVID-19. Data came from immunoSEQ multiplex PCR; TCRdb stores just in-frame clones and leaves some out. Among about 240,000 clones, 75% to 85% were seen once, and the ten largest hold roughly 12%. Sequencing used peripheral blood. Receptor source: a woman aged 60-75 years with active or convalescent COVID-19.

This clone was counted a few times. CDR3 in DNA: TGTGCCAGCAGGCCGACAGGCCTAAGTAATTCACCCCTCCACTTT. It translates to CASRPTGLSNSPLHF. The V gene is TRBV2, the J gene TRBJ1-6; the D gene is possibly TRBD1 (6 bases). The CDR3 spans 15 residues. V lost 6 bases to trimming and J lost 6 bases, with 15 bases between them. Germline loops: CDR1 SNHLY, CDR2 FYNNEI. Using reference TRBV2 and TRBJ1-6 for the parts outside the CDR3, the full variable domain is EPEVTQTPSHQVTQMGQEVILRCVPISNHLYFYWYRQILGQKVEFLVSFYNNEISEKSEIFDDQFSVERPDGSNFTLKIRSTKLEDSAMYFCASRPTGLSNSPLHFGNGTRLTVT.

The rearrangement joins TRBV29-1 to TRBJ1-3; unclear D gene. Trimming cost V 4 bases and J 0 bases, with 7 bases left between them. This CDR3 spans 13 amino acids. Germline lookup yields CDR1 SQVTM and CDR2 ANQGSEA. The CDR3 is CSVGAGSGNTIYF. CDR3 nucleotides: TGCAGCGTTGGTGCCGGCTCTGGAAACACCATATATTTT.

This chain links TRBV11-3 with TRBJ2-3; TRBD2 matches 12 bases. The ends lost 0 bases at V and 2 bases at J; junction bases unmatched: 6. CDR1 and CDR2 (germline): SGHNT, YENEEA. This CDR3 spans 18 amino acids. This chain's CDR3 is CASSLDLAGGHFTDTQYF. The CDR3 DNA is TGTGCCAGCAGCTTAGACCTAGCGGGGGGGCATTTCACAGATACGCAGTATTTT.

CDR3 nucleotide sequence: TGTGCCAGCAGCTTGGTTCAATTCACTGAAGCTTTCTTT. It specifies CASSLVQFTEAFF. The V and J genes are TRBV5-8 and TRBJ1-1; no firm D call. V lost 0 bases, J lost 4 bases, and 7 bases lay in between. Germline V CDR1 and CDR2: SGHTS, YDEGEE. The length of the CDR3 is 13 residues.

The gene calls are TRBV28 and TRBJ2-3; 14 bases are shared with TRBD2. CDR1 is MDHEN, CDR2 SYDVKM, per germline. V shed 2 bases, J shed 1 base, and the junction held 2 bases outside the gene matches. This CDR3 region has 17 residues. CDR3 nucleotides: TGTGCCAGCAGTTTAGGGGGACTAGCGGGGGGCACAGATACGCAGTATTTT. Translated, it gives CASSLGGLAGGTDTQYF.

The chain is built from TRBV5-1 and TRBJ2-1, with a tentative D call TRBD2 (5 bases). With 0 bases removed from V and 3 bases from J, the gap between germline ends came to 10 bases. The CDR3 contains 15 residues. Germline V gene sequence: CDR1 SGHRS, CDR2 YFSETQ. The CDR3 nucleotides read TGCGCCAGCAGCTTGGACCGTGCGGGCTACAATGAGCAGTTCTTC. Translation gives CASSLDRAGYNEQFF.

J is TRBJ1-5 and V is TRBV18; D might be TRBD1 (5 bases). CDR1 and CDR2 from the germline V gene are KGHSH and LQKENI. The V end was cut by 1 base, the J end by 3 bases, with 16 bases between. The length of the CDR3 is 17 residues. CDR3: CASSPLRTAGSNQPQHF. DNA of the CDR3: TGTGCCAGCTCACCACTCCGGACGGCAGGGTCCAATCAGCCCCAGCATTTT.

This clone was seen only a few times. The gene calls are TRBV7-9 and TRBJ2-1, with D possibly matching TRBD1 (7 bases). Germline V gene sequence: CDR1 SEHNR, CDR2 FQNEAQ (reference sequence). The CDR3 loop spans 16 amino acids. Trimming took 5 bases from V and 4 from J, leaving 18 bases between them. The CDR3, as DNA: TGTGCCAGCAGCCCCCAGGGGGGACAGACGTACAATGAGCAGTTCTTC. Protein: CASSPQGGQTYNEQFF. The full variable domain, its missing parts supplied by reference TRBV7-9 and TRBJ2-1, is DTGVSQNPRHKITKRGQNVTFRCDPISEHNRLYWYRQTLGQGPEFLTYFQNEAQLEKSRLLSDRFSAERPKGSFSTLEIQRTEQGDSAMYLCASSPQGGQTYNEQFFGPGTRLTVL.

J is TRBJ2-5 and V is TRBV3-1 (or the pseudogene TRBV3-2); TRBD1 is a possible D gene (5 bases). Germline V gene sequence: CDR1 LGHDT, CDR2 YNNKEL (reference sequence). The CDR3 sequence is 14 residues long. Trimming took off 1 base at V and 3 bases at J, with 9 bases between the two ends. The CDR3 sequence: CASSQARVEETQYF. For the CDR3, the DNA is TGTGCCAGCAGCCAAGCCAGGGTCGAAGAGACCCAGTACTTC.

V and J are TRBV5-1 and TRBJ2-5; 7 bases are a match to TRBD2. Germline assignment: CDR1 SGHRS and CDR2 YFSETQ. The CDR3 is 12 amino acids. After removal of 8 bases from V and 4 bases from J, the junction contained 5 bases not matched to a gene. The CDR3, as DNA: TGCGCCAGTTCCTGGGGGGGAGAGACCCAGTACTTC. Translation: CASSWGGETQYF.

The V and J genes are TRBV29-1 and TRBJ2-5, with 7 positions matching TRBD2. The CDR3 consists of 12 residues. From germline, CDR1 is SQVTM and CDR2 ANQGSEA. Losses at the gene ends were 4 bases for V and 5 bases for J; bases not matched to a gene: 4. CDR3 nucleotide sequence: TGCAGCGTTGGAACTAGCGCTGAGACCCAGTACTTC. Protein: CSVGTSAETQYF.

This sequence joins TRBV6-5 and TRBJ1-1; no firm D call. V lost 5 bases and J 8 bases, leaving 9 bases between the germline ends. The CDR3 is 11 amino acids. Germline loops: CDR1 MNHEY, CDR2 SVGAGI. CDR3 amino acids: CASSMATEAFF. As DNA, the CDR3 is TGTGCCAGCAGTATGGCAACGGAAGCTTTCTTT.

The chain combines TRBV7-2 with TRBJ1-3; D is ambiguous. The CDR3 consists of 15 residues. Germline CDR1 and CDR2: SGHTA and FQGNSA. Trimming took 5 bases from V and 4 from J, leaving 15 bases between them. The CDR3 here is CASSPDARQGNTIYF. Written as DNA, the CDR3 is TGTGCCAGCAGCCCCGACGCCAGACAAGGAAACACCATATATTTT. The full variable domain, rest sourced from reference TRBV7-2 and TRBJ1-3, is GAGVSQSPSNKVTEKGKDVELRCDPISGHTALYWYRQSLGQGLEFLIYFQGNSAPDKSGLPSDRFSAERTGGSVSTLTIQRTQQEDSAVYLCASSPDARQGNTIYFGEGSWLTVV.